A selection of T cell receptor beta chains follows, all from one sample in a study of OX40 agonist ivuxolimab in advanced cancers. The repertoire was sequenced with immunoSEQ multiplex PCR; TCRdb's copy has only in-frame clones and lacks some. The profile covers about 75,000 clones, with 70% to 90% appearing a single time and 15% to 20% taken by the ten largest. Sequences were derived from CD4+ or CD8+ T cells sorted from blood, sampled in a trial of the OX40 agonist ivuxolimab. The receptors were sampled from an adult with an advanced solid tumor such as melanoma, head and neck, liver or kidney cancer. CDR3s include the opening cysteine and the closing phenylalanine or tryptophan. The order of the fields is J gene, D gene, V gene, clone size, CDR3 protein, CDR3 DNA. D genes are given only for firm matches. Some rows have no size entry. The others give once, few or many, or a class for an expanded clone.

J gene: TRBJ2-1
D gene: TRBD2
V gene: TRBV19
clone size: NA
CDR3 protein: CASSIRLADYNEQFF
CDR3 DNA: TGTGCCAGTAGTATCCGACTAGCGGACTACAATGAGCAGTTCTTC

J gene: TRBJ1-2
D gene: NA
V gene: TRBV4-2
clone size: medium-sized
CDR3 protein: CASSQDDNYGYTF
CDR3 DNA: TGTGCCAGCAGCCAAGATGACAACTATGGCTACACCTTC

J gene: TRBJ2-1
D gene: NA
V gene: TRBV9
clone size: NA
CDR3 protein: CASSVGGSGQNEQFF
CDR3 DNA: TGTGCCAGCAGCGTAGGAGGTAGCGGACAAAATGAGCAGTTCTTC

J gene: TRBJ1-6
D gene: NA
V gene: TRBV10-3
clone size: NA
CDR3 protein: CAISEGTQSGSPLHF
CDR3 DNA: TGTGCCATCAGTGAGGGCACACAATCAGGCTCACCCCTCCACTTT

J gene: TRBJ2-5
D gene: NA
V gene: TRBV18
clone size: NA
CDR3 protein: CASSPSETQYF
CDR3 DNA: TGTGCCAGCTCACCATCAGAGACCCAGTACTTC

J gene: TRBJ2-7
D gene: NA
V gene: TRBV15
clone size: NA
CDR3 protein: CATSNSHEQYF
CDR3 DNA: TGTGCCACCAGCAATAGCCACGAGCAGTACTTC

J gene: TRBJ2-3
D gene: NA
V gene: TRBV7-2
clone size: NA
CDR3 protein: CASSWLDVSTDTQYF
CDR3 DNA: TGTGCCAGCAGCTGGTTGGACGTGTCCACAGATACGCAGTATTTT

J gene: TRBJ1-6
D gene: TRBD1
V gene: TRBV18
clone size: NA
CDR3 protein: CASSPYVGTGTNNSPLHF
CDR3 DNA: TGTGCCAGCTCACCATACGTGGGGACAGGGACGAATAATTCACCCCTCCACTTT

J gene: TRBJ2-7
D gene: NA
V gene: TRBV4-1
clone size: NA
CDR3 protein: CASSPVVGGVYEQYF
CDR3 DNA: TGCGCCAGCAGCCCCGTGGTGGGCGGCGTCTACGAGCAGTACTTC

J gene: TRBJ2-2
D gene: NA
V gene: TRBV7-2
clone size: NA
CDR3 protein: CASSLGVGNTGELFF
CDR3 DNA: TGTGCCAGCAGCTTAGGTGTGGGTAACACCGGGGAGCTGTTTTTT

J gene: TRBJ2-1
D gene: TRBD2
V gene: TRBV11-2
clone size: few
CDR3 protein: CASSPPVAGNPSYNEQFF
CDR3 DNA: TGTGCCAGCAGCCCGCCAGTAGCGGGTAACCCCTCCTACAATGAGCAGTTCTTC

J gene: TRBJ2-1
D gene: NA
V gene: TRBV25-1
clone size: NA
CDR3 protein: CATNREYNEQFF
CDR3 DNA: TGTGCCACCAACAGGGAATACAATGAGCAGTTCTTC

J gene: TRBJ2-1
D gene: TRBD2
V gene: TRBV19
clone size: NA
CDR3 protein: CASSIGTSGVGREQFF
CDR3 DNA: TGTGCCAGTAGTATTGGGACTAGCGGAGTTGGGCGGGAGCAGTTCTTC

J gene: TRBJ2-1
D gene: TRBD2
V gene: TRBV5-1
clone size: NA
CDR3 protein: CASSLGRGTSSVWSSYNEQFF
CDR3 DNA: TGCGCCAGCAGCTTGGGGAGGGGGACTAGCTCTGTTTGGAGTTCCTACAATGAGCAGTTCTTC

J gene: TRBJ2-3
D gene: TRBD2
V gene: TRBV15
clone size: NA
CDR3 protein: CATSTNAGTSGSGGPDTQYF
CDR3 DNA: TGTGCCACCAGCACAAACGCCGGGACTAGCGGGAGCGGGGGCCCAGATACGCAGTATTTT

J gene: TRBJ2-2
D gene: TRBD2
V gene: TRBV7-2
clone size: NA
CDR3 protein: CASSLGLAGVTGELFF
CDR3 DNA: TGTGCCAGCAGCTTAGGCCTAGCGGGAGTCACCGGGGAGCTGTTTTTT

J gene: TRBJ1-5
D gene: NA
V gene: TRBV4-3
clone size: once
CDR3 protein: CASIRQPQHF
CDR3 DNA: TGCGCCAGCATCCGACAGCCCCAGCATTTT